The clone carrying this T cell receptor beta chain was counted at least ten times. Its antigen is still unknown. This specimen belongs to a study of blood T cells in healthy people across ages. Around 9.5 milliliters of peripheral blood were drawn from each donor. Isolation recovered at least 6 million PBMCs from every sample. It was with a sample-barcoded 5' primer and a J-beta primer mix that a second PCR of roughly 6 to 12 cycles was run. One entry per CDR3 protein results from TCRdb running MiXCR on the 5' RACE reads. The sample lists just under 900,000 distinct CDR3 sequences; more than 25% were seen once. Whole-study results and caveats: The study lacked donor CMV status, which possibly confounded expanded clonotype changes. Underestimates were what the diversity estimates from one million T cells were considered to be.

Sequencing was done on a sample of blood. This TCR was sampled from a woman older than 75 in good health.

CDR3 DNA sequence: TGCAGTGCTCTGAGGAGACCTTATGGCTACACCTTC. Protein sequence: CSALRRPYGYTF. The chain employs TRBV20-1 and TRBJ1-2, with D uncertain. Germline CDR1 reads DFQATT; CDR2 reads SNEGSKA (reference sequence). This CDR3 region has 12 residues. V gave up 5 bases and J gave up 5 bases, with 12 bases separating them.